This T cell receptor beta chain was identified during a study of blood T cell repertoires in COVID-19. Study details: Sites in the United States, Italy and Spain provided acute and convalescent COVID-19 samples. Nucleic acid was either cDNA or gDNA, and it came from T cells, B-cell-depleted T cells, or PBMCs.

In the original analysis: Nucleated cell number was recorded as an estimate derived from reference gene primer amplification. Produced via immunoSEQ multiplex PCR; TCRdb's table is partial and in-frame only. That table supplies the V and J calls and clone size; D and trimming were determined from the DNA. The table has around 84,000 clones, roughly 89% seen once. Germline CDR1 is SGHAT and CDR2 is FQNNGV. V shed 3 bases and J shed 7 bases, with 7 bases lying between them. The CDR3 is 12 residues long. This chain joins TRBV11-2 and TRBJ1-3; no firm D call. The clonotype comes from a man aged 50-60 years with active COVID-19. The sequenced material came from peripheral blood. The CDR3 sequence is CASSFTTNTIYF. CDR3 coding DNA: TGTGCCAGCAGCTTTACAACGAACACCATATATTTT.